This record covers a single TCR beta chain. This sample is drawn from a study of T cell repertoires in ileal Crohn's disease. The length of the CDR3 is 13 residues. From germline, CDR1 is SGHNT and CDR2 YYREEE (reference sequence). Trimming cost V 3 bases and J 6 bases; bases outside gene matches: 3. Sequencing used immunoSEQ multiplex PCR; TCRdb keeps in-frame clones, though not all of them. Here the sample spans some 2,200 clones, around 57% being singletons. The sample's time point: neoterminal ileum biopsy at postoperative endoscopy, about 6 months after surgery. This clonotype was sampled from an adult with Crohn's disease. The sequencing sample was made of ileal tissue. The V and J genes are TRBV5-4 and TRBJ2-5; TRBD1 aligns across 9 bases. The DNA for the CDR3 is TGTGCCAGCAGCTGGGGGACAGGGAAGACCCAGTACTTC. Encoded protein: CASSWGTGKTQYF.